This T cell receptor (beta chain) was obtained from a study of cytomegalovirus exposure and HLA in healthy donors. Healthy bone marrow donors made up the donor group. Study-wide results and caveats: Presence/absence results assume similar sequencing depth per donor, which may not hold. Most TCR sequences were seen very rarely across donors, but some public TCRs occurred in many. There were three CMV-associated chains whose specificity for CMV antigens was confirmed in vitro.

PCR primers comprised 60 Vbeta and 13 Jbeta primers. Data came from immunoSEQ multiplex PCR; TCRdb stores just in-frame clones and leaves some out. Of about 150,000 clones in the sample, roughly 70% were seen once. CDR3 length: 13 amino acids. V lost 3 bases and J lost 2, with 7 bases in between. Germline V gene data show CDR1 as LNHDA and CDR2 as SQIVND (reference sequence). This clone was seen a handful of times. Its antigen is unknown. The sample comprised PBMCs. The receptor's source is a man between 25 and 39 years old in good health and CMV-seropositive. The chain has TRBV19 and TRBJ2-5; D possibly corresponds to TRBD2 (6 bases). Written as DNA, the CDR3 is TGTGCCAGTAGTATTGCGGGACAAGAGACCCAGTACTTC. It translates to CASSIAGQETQYF.